These T cell receptor beta chains were read from a single sample in a study of blood T cells in healthy people across ages. TCRdb fed the 5' RACE reads into MiXCR, producing one record per CDR3 protein. The sample comprises 1.8 million or so distinct CDR3 sequences, about 39% of which are singletons, and approximately 22% rests with the top ten. The sequenced material came from blood. These receptors all stem from a human donor in good health. Both conserved end residues are part of each CDR3. Fields, in order: D gene, clone size, V gene, J gene, CDR3 DNA, CDR3 protein. The D gene is left open where the match is weak. The listing skips clone size in some rows; elsewhere it reads once, few, many or a size class.

d_gene: -
abundance: -
v_gene: TRBV30
j_gene: TRBJ2-7
CDR3nt: TGTGCCTGCTCCCAAAATCGGGCCTACGAGCAGTACTTC
CDR3aa: CACSQNRAYEQYF

d_gene: TRBD1
abundance: -
v_gene: TRBV7-2
j_gene: TRBJ2-7
CDR3nt: TGTGCCAGCAGGGGACAGGCAGACTGCGAGCAGTACTTC
CDR3aa: CASRGQADCEQYF

d_gene: TRBD2
abundance: -
v_gene: TRBV18
j_gene: TRBJ2-7
CDR3nt: TGTGCCAGCTCAGCGCTAGCGGGGGGGCCTTCTAACGAGCAGTACTTC
CDR3aa: CASSALAGGPSNEQYF

d_gene: -
abundance: few
v_gene: TRBV28
j_gene: TRBJ2-7
CDR3nt: TGTGCCACCGTCGACCCGGCGGCCTACGAGCAGTACTTC
CDR3aa: CATVDPAAYEQYF

d_gene: -
abundance: -
v_gene: TRBV7-8
j_gene: TRBJ2-5
CDR3nt: TGTGCCAGCAGCTTAGGTCATGGTCAAGAGACCCAGTACTTC
CDR3aa: CASSLGHGQETQYF

d_gene: TRBD2
abundance: few
v_gene: TRBV7-2
j_gene: TRBJ2-7
CDR3nt: TGTGCCAGCAGCTTAGGATTAGCGGGGGGCCGCGTCTACGAGCAGTACTTC
CDR3aa: CASSLGLAGGRVYEQYF

d_gene: -
abundance: few
v_gene: TRBV28
j_gene: TRBJ1-1
CDR3nt: TGTGCCAGCAGTTTAGAGATATCCACTGAAGCTTTCTTT
CDR3aa: CASSLEISTEAFF

d_gene: TRBD1
abundance: few
v_gene: TRBV4-1
j_gene: TRBJ1-2
CDR3nt: TGCGCCAGCAGCCAAGAAGGGACAGGGCTTAACTATGGCTACACCTTC
CDR3aa: CASSQEGTGLNYGYTF

d_gene: -
abundance: -
v_gene: TRBV20-1
j_gene: TRBJ2-1
CDR3nt: TGCAGTGCTAGACTGAGGGCCCCGGGACTCCTCGGTAATGAGCAGTTCTTC
CDR3aa: CSARLRAPGLLGNEQFF

d_gene: -
abundance: -
v_gene: TRBV27
j_gene: TRBJ2-1
CDR3nt: TGTGCCAGCAGTTTCTCACCTTCCGGGGACGAGTTCTTC
CDR3aa: CASSFSPSGDEFF

d_gene: -
abundance: -
v_gene: TRBV20-1
j_gene: TRBJ1-4
CDR3nt: TGCAGTGCTAGTTTGGGAGATGAAAAACTGTTTTTT
CDR3aa: CSASLGDEKLFF

d_gene: TRBD1
abundance: -
v_gene: TRBV28
j_gene: TRBJ2-7
CDR3nt: TGTGCCAGCAGTTTTACCTGGACAGGGGGAGATTACGAGCAGTACTTC
CDR3aa: CASSFTWTGGDYEQYF

d_gene: TRBD1
abundance: -
v_gene: TRBV6-1
j_gene: TRBJ1-5
CDR3nt: TGTGCCAGCAGGGGACAGGGGGCAATACGACAGCCCCAGCATTTT
CDR3aa: CASRGQGAIRQPQHF

d_gene: -
abundance: -
v_gene: TRBV7-2
j_gene: TRBJ2-7
CDR3nt: TGTGCCAGCGGCTTGAGCATCAACCTCTACGAGCAGTACTTC
CDR3aa: CASGLSINLYEQYF

d_gene: TRBD1
abundance: few
v_gene: TRBV10-3
j_gene: TRBJ1-6
CDR3nt: TGTGCCATCAGTGCCGGGACAGGGGATAATTCACCCCTCCACTTT
CDR3aa: CAISAGTGDNSPLHF

d_gene: TRBD1
abundance: -
v_gene: TRBV28
j_gene: TRBJ2-7
CDR3nt: TGTGCCAGCAGTCCCCAGACAGGGAACTACTACGAGCAGTACTTC
CDR3aa: CASSPQTGNYYEQYF

d_gene: -
abundance: few
v_gene: TRBV5-1
j_gene: TRBJ2-7
CDR3nt: TGCGCCAGCGGAATAGACAGAGCTTACGAGCAGTACTTC
CDR3aa: CASGIDRAYEQYF

d_gene: TRBD1
abundance: -
v_gene: TRBV20-1
j_gene: TRBJ2-5
CDR3nt: TGCAGTGCTAAGATCGACAGGGTGTGGGGAGAGACCCAGTACTTC
CDR3aa: CSAKIDRVWGETQYF

d_gene: TRBD2
abundance: -
v_gene: TRBV9
j_gene: TRBJ2-7
CDR3nt: TGTGCCAGCAGCCCTTCTAGCGGGGGGCTCTACTACGAGCAGTACTTC
CDR3aa: CASSPSSGGLYYEQYF

d_gene: TRBD2
abundance: -
v_gene: TRBV29-1
j_gene: TRBJ2-7
CDR3nt: TGCAGCGTTGAGTTACTAGCGGACTCCTACGAGCAGTACTTC
CDR3aa: CSVELLADSYEQYF

d_gene: -
abundance: -
v_gene: TRBV6-2/TRBV6-3
j_gene: TRBJ2-1
CDR3nt: TGTGCCAGCACCGCGGACGGACAGACCTACAATGAGCAGTTCTTC
CDR3aa: CASTADGQTYNEQFF

d_gene: -
abundance: -
v_gene: TRBV7-9
j_gene: TRBJ2-1
CDR3nt: TGTGCCAGCAGCTTAGCGGTAAGACGGAGGAACAATGAGCAGTTCTTC
CDR3aa: CASSLAVRRRNNEQFF

d_gene: -
abundance: -
v_gene: TRBV24-1
j_gene: TRBJ2-3
CDR3nt: TGTGCCACCAGTGATTCGGGGCCGTCTAAGGATACGCAGTATTTT
CDR3aa: CATSDSGPSKDTQYF

d_gene: -
abundance: -
v_gene: TRBV7-6
j_gene: TRBJ1-2
CDR3nt: TGTGCCAGCAGCCACGGTCAGGCGTTCGCTAACTATGGCTACACCTTC
CDR3aa: CASSHGQAFANYGYTF

d_gene: -
abundance: once
v_gene: TRBV10-3
j_gene: TRBJ1-1
CDR3nt: TGTGCCATCCGCGAAGACGGGAGGGGTGAAGCTTTCTTT
CDR3aa: CAIREDGRGEAFF

d_gene: -
abundance: -
v_gene: TRBV6-2/TRBV6-3
j_gene: TRBJ2-2
CDR3nt: TGTGCCAGCACTAGGGTAGCCGGGGAGCTGTTTTTT
CDR3aa: CASTRVAGELFF

d_gene: -
abundance: -
v_gene: TRBV6-1
j_gene: TRBJ2-1
CDR3nt: TGTGCCAGCAGTGACGCTCGAACATCCTGCAATGAGCAGTTCTTC
CDR3aa: CASSDARTSCNEQFF

d_gene: -
abundance: -
v_gene: TRBV7-9
j_gene: TRBJ2-5
CDR3nt: TGTGCCAGCAGCTTAGAAGGGGATTGGAACTTC
CDR3aa: CASSLEGDWNF

d_gene: -
abundance: -
v_gene: TRBV30
j_gene: TRBJ2-5
CDR3nt: TGTGCCAAGAGACACCAAGAGACCCAGTACTTC
CDR3aa: CAKRHQETQYF

d_gene: -
abundance: few
v_gene: TRBV13
j_gene: TRBJ2-7
CDR3nt: TGTGCCAGCAGCAACATTGCGGGGGACAGCTACGAGCAGTACTTC
CDR3aa: CASSNIAGDSYEQYF

d_gene: -
abundance: -
v_gene: TRBV12-5
j_gene: TRBJ2-6
CDR3nt: TGTGCTAGTGGTTTCGAGGGGACTGGGGCCAACGTCCTGACTTTC
CDR3aa: CASGFEGTGANVLTF

d_gene: -
abundance: few
v_gene: TRBV12-3/TRBV12-4
j_gene: TRBJ1-5
CDR3nt: TGTGCCAGCAGTTTAGGTCCAGGGAGCGTCTATACTGGGCAGCCCCAGCATTTT
CDR3aa: CASSLGPGSVYTGQPQHF

d_gene: -
abundance: -
v_gene: TRBV28
j_gene: TRBJ1-2
CDR3nt: TGTGCCAGCAGTGCCCGGGACGGGAAGTATGGCTACACCTTC
CDR3aa: CASSARDGKYGYTF

d_gene: -
abundance: few
v_gene: TRBV3-1
j_gene: TRBJ2-5
CDR3nt: TGTGCCAGCAGCCAAGTTTCTCTTCCGACCCAGTACTTC
CDR3aa: CASSQVSLPTQYF

d_gene: -
abundance: few
v_gene: TRBV20-1
j_gene: TRBJ2-7
CDR3nt: TGCAGTGCTATATGGCTCCGGGTCCCATCGGGAGAGCAGTACTTC
CDR3aa: CSAIWLRVPSGEQYF

d_gene: -
abundance: few
v_gene: TRBV7-2
j_gene: TRBJ2-7
CDR3nt: TGTGCCAGCAGCTTCGGGTTCGAGCAGTACTTC
CDR3aa: CASSFGFEQYF

d_gene: TRBD2
abundance: few
v_gene: TRBV7-2
j_gene: TRBJ2-1
CDR3nt: TGTGCCAGCAGCGCCCGGGAGATGGCTAGCGGTTTGTTGAATGAGCAGTTCTTC
CDR3aa: CASSAREMASGLLNEQFF

d_gene: -
abundance: once
v_gene: TRBV6-6
j_gene: TRBJ1-1
CDR3nt: TGTGCCAGCAGTAGGTGGTCTGACCCCGGGGCTTTCTTT
CDR3aa: CASSRWSDPGAFF